This TCR beta chain was sequenced during a study of blood T cell repertoires in COVID-19 (dated by TCRdb to about 2020). In terms of the full investigation: The collaborator samples originated in the United States, Italy and Spain and spanned the acute and convalescent phases of COVID-19. The prospective study material was composed of cDNA or gDNA derived from T cells, B-cell-depleted T cells, or PBMCs. Subjects who had been exposed to COVID-19, were actively infected with it, or had recovered from it provided the deeply sampled blood TCRbeta repertoires that made up the dataset. The repertoires were released in a freely available public database meant as a resource for research on the immune response to SARS-CoV-2. Samples were obtained from the ongoing ImmuneRACE study (first 160 participants) and from roughly 1,300 subjects provided by 6 global collaborators. Sample metadata almost always included a de-identified subject ID, COVID-19 status, age in years and sex. Where available, HLA class I and class II types were obtained from metadata supplied by the sample provider rather than from assay-based typing.

V is reduced by 6 bases and J by 7 bases, leaving a spacing of 28 bases between them. The CDR3 sequence holds 19 residues, the cysteine and phenylalanine included. Only the CDR3 DNA is retained, 57 bases long and in frame from the first base. CDR1 is given as MDHEN and CDR2 as SYDVKM, both from the germline V gene. TCRbeta CDR3 regions were amplified from genomic DNA by means of the immunoSEQ Assay, a bias-controlled multiplex PCR. Per the original workflow: The number of nucleated cells in each sample was estimated from the amplification of reference gene primers within the assay. Sequence reads were collapsed and filtered to measure the absolute abundance of every unique TCRbeta CDR3 rearrangement. For each sample, productive Simpson clonality was calculated by taking the square root of Simpson's diversity index across productive rearrangements. TCRdb holds this immuneACCESS table with in-frame rearrangements only. Some clones are missing; in checked studies, unresolved V genes explain under half, and the rest has no known cause. That table furnishes V, J and clone size, whereas the DNA furnished D and trimming. Within this sample are about 80,000 clones, with roughly 85% of them counted one time only. 30% to 45% of the sample lies in the top ten.

The full study reports these points: The amount of clinical and demographic metadata varied by source and participant and was provided uncurated.

A remark on this clone: Its antigen has not been determined. Base qualities are not recorded, but no much larger clone differs from it by a single base.

The collaborating institutions used their own protocols to collect whole blood in K2EDTA tubes. For TCRbeta analysis, collaborators shipped samples as frozen whole blood, isolated PBMCs, or DNA extracted from either of those sample types. The chain links TRBV28 with TRBJ1-6, and TRBD1 may be the D gene, going by 6 matching bases. The source is a woman between 65 and 79 years old with acute or convalescent COVID-19. The sequencing sample was made of peripheral blood. Read as DNA, the sequence is TGTGCCAGCAGGGTAAACACAGGGTACGGGTCGTCTACCAATTCACCCCTCCACTTT. The translation is CASRVNTGYGSSTNSPLHF.